The TCR beta chain described here comes from a study of technical replicates of blood from several donors. This table comes from immunoSEQ multiplex PCR, and its TCRdb copy is limited to in-frame clones, with some not included. The sample yields around 15,000 clones, roughly 84% seen once. The source is a human donor in good health. Specimen: PBMCs.

Here the CDR3 reads CASIGRGGQPQHF. CDR3 in DNA: TGTGCCAGCATTGGACGGGGGGGTCAGCCCCAGCATTTT. V gene TRBV6-1 combines with J gene TRBJ1-5, with D maybe TRBD1 (5 bases). Trimming removed 7 bases from V and 6 bases from J, with 13 bases in between. The CDR3 totals 13 residues. Germline V lookup: CDR1 MNHNS, CDR2 SASEGT.